The 10 T cell receptor beta chains given below trace back to one sample, sequenced in a study of T cell repertoires in cytomegalovirus infection (dated by TCRdb to between 2018 and 2021). These receptors have no identified antigens. The sequencing machine was an Illumina HiSeq 1500. The raw public data were reprocessed by TCRdb itself: fastp quality trimming at Q25, MiXCR clonotype calling, in-frame beta chains only. Duplicate CDR3 protein sequences are folded into a single record with the most common DNA and genes. This sample comprises roughly 990,000 distinct CDR3 sequences, about a third of them detected only once. The ten most abundant clones make up roughly 12% of the sample. According to the study, the label for this sample's treatment or condition signals: in vitro stimulation with specific CMV peptide epitopes to enrich CMV-specific T cells. Specimen: cultured CD8+ T cells from PBMCs, collected from culture after CMV antigen stimulation. The receptors originated from a human donor in good health (CMV status not recorded). Some clones in this sample may be carry-over from other donors' samples.

The J gene is TRBJ2-3, the V gene TRBV2; no clear D. The CDR3 spans 16 residues. The V gene lost 1 base and the J gene lost 5 bases, with 16 bases spanning the gap. Germline CDR1 SNHLY, CDR2 FYNNEI. CDR3 DNA: TGTGCCAGCAGTGAAGAGGTACCAGGTGTACAAGATACGCAGTATTTT. Its translation is CASSEEVPGVQDTQYF.

The CDR3 here is CSARETFSGNTIYF. The CDR3 bases are TGCAGTGCTAGAGAGACATTCTCTGGAAACACCATATATTTT. The chain employs TRBV20-1 and TRBJ1-3; D remains unclear. The V and J ends lost 0 bases and 0 bases respectively, with 6 bases between them. The CDR3 totals 14 residues. CDR1 DFQATT and CDR2 SNEGSKA come from the germline V gene (reference sequence).

This clonotype was seen a handful of times. CDR3 region: CASSEAAYTADTQYF. The CDR3 nucleotides are TGTGCCAGCAGTGAAGCGGCCTACACCGCAGATACGCAGTATTTT. This chain links TRBV6-1 with TRBJ2-3; D not certain. V lost 0 bases to trimming and J lost 4 bases, with 11 bases between them. The CDR3 loop spans 15 amino acids. CDR1 is MNHNS and CDR2 is SASEGT in the germline V gene.

The chain combines TRBV2 with TRBJ1-1, with unresolved D. Trimming left V 8 bases short and J 5 bases short, with 15 bases between. CDR1 and CDR2 (germline): SNHLY, FYNNEI. The CDR3 extends over 13 amino acids. The CDR3, as DNA: TGTGCCAGCCCGGACGAAGACATTACTGAAGCTTTCTTT. Residues: CASPDEDITEAFF.

The CDR3 bases are TGCGCCAGCAGCGCCAACACAAACTATGGCTACACCTTC. Protein sequence: CASSANTNYGYTF. The chain joins TRBV5-1 to TRBJ1-2; D gene uncertain. The CDR3 is 13 residues long. Germline V gene data show CDR1 as SGHRS and CDR2 as YFSETQ. Deletions cut 4 bases from V and 2 bases from J, with 9 bases between.

There are a few counts of this clonotype. The V call is TRBV12-3 or TRBV12-4, the J call TRBJ2-2; 8 nucleotides align to TRBD2. CDR3 length: 15 amino acids. V shed 6 bases, J shed 4 bases, and the junction held 7 bases outside the gene matches. CDR3 DNA sequence: TGTGCCAGCAGCCCCACTAGCGGCCTCACCGGGGAGCTGTTTTTT. Translating it yields CASSPTSGLTGELFF.

This sequence joins TRBV27 and TRBJ2-7; the match to TRBD2 covers 8 bases. CDR3 length equals 14 residues. The V gene end was trimmed by 8 bases and the J gene end by 6 bases; junction bases not matched to a gene: 12. CDR1 is MNHEY, CDR2 SMNVEV, per germline (reference sequence). CDR3 amino acids: CASGPGGASIEQYF. CDR3 nucleotide sequence: TGTGCCAGCGGGCCGGGGGGGGCATCGATCGAGCAGTACTTC.

In this sample, this clonotype turned up a few times. J is TRBJ2-1 and V is TRBV27, with 7 bases identical to TRBD2. CDR1 is MNHEY and CDR2 is SMNVEV in the germline V gene (reference sequence). V shed 6 bases, J shed 7 bases, and the junction held 9 bases outside the gene matches. This CDR3 contains 14 residues. The CDR3 sequence: CASSNGLAVNEQFF. In DNA form, the CDR3 reads TGTGCCAGCAGCAATGGGCTAGCGGTGAATGAGCAGTTCTTC.

For this clonotype: At one end, the junction sequence differs from germline, possibly due to a read error. This CDR3 is CASRVIRTSGGPTNTGELFF. The CDR3 DNA reads as TGTGCTAGCAGGGTAATCAGGACTAGCGGGGGACCTACGAACACCGGGGAGCTGTTTTTT. This chain links TRBV7-6 with TRBJ2-2; 13 positions match TRBD2. CDR1 is SGHVS, CDR2 FNYEAQ, per germline. CDR3 length: 20 amino acids. The full variable domain, its missing parts supplied by reference TRBV7-6 and TRBJ2-2, is GAGVSQSPRYKVTKRGQDVALRCDPISGHVSLYWYRQALGQGPEFLTYFNYEAQQDKSGLPNDRFSAERPEGSISTLTIQRTEQRDSAMYRCASRVIRTSGGPTNTGELFFGEGSRLTVL.

The chain uses TRBV28 and TRBJ2-7; TRBD2 matches 12 bases. The germline gives CDR1 MDHEN, CDR2 SYDVKM. J lost 7 bases, V lost 2 bases, and 3 bases had no gene match. The CDR3 is made up of 14 amino acids. CDR3 sequence: CASSLTGTSGEQYV. The CDR3 DNA is TGTGCCAGCAGTTTAACCGGGACTAGCGGGGAGCAGTACGTC.